This TCR beta chain was found in a study of shared clonotypes between healthy human individuals. The overall study: Contributing individuals were a couple of females and a few males aged 18 to 49. Regarding the study as a whole: Naive subsets usually exceeded memory subsets in estimated richness. Sorted-subset samples were not fully sequenced, rarefaction indicated.

The CDR3 totals 11 residues. V dropped 2 bases and J dropped 6 bases, with 3 bases sitting between them. CDR1 and CDR2 from the germline V gene are SGHNT and YYREEE (reference sequence). This clone has a handful of counts. The antigen remains undetermined. Every contributor of samples was a Caucasian grown-up residing in Nashville, Tennessee. Method: immunoSEQ multiplex PCR; TCRdb's copy keeps in-frame clones and lacks some. The table includes about a million clones, around 77% detected once. The clonotype originates from a man between 18 and 29 years old in good health. Some clones in this sample may be carry-over from other donors' samples. The chain links TRBV5-4 to TRBJ1-5, with no clear D. Specimen: memory CD4+ T cells from PBMCs. Subset reported: CD45RA-negative fraction. The CDR3 loop is CASSFGQPQHF. DNA for the CDR3: TGTGCCAGCAGCTTTGGTCAGCCCCAGCATTTT.